What follows is one T cell receptor beta chain and its context. It lacks a known antigen. Base qualities are missing; no much larger clone stands one base away. The data were obtained in a study of CD8 T cells in ankylosing spondylitis (dated 2017 in TCRdb). For the study in its entirety: T cell receptor beta repertoires were profiled in healthy donors and ankylosing spondylitis patients so that disease-linked TCR variants could be found. In total, the full study cohort was made up of some 110 healthy donors and 25 to 30 ankylosing spondylitis patients. Peripheral blood samples were taken, and synovial fluid was additionally collected from ankylosing spondylitis patients.

CDR3 length: 12 amino acids, cysteine to phenylalanine. CDR3 DNA is the only sequence kept; it has 36 bases, read in frame from the first base. Trimming costs V 3 bases and J 5 bases, and their ends lie 7 bases apart. Reading the germline V gene gives CDR1 WSHSY and CDR2 SAAADI. The listed sequencing device is Illumina HiSeq 2500. Quantitative 5'-RACE with molecular barcodes was the method used to prepare the TCR beta libraries. The paper's processing steps were these. Disease-linked TCR variants were identified with a new computational method built on a probabilistic model of VDJ rearrangement. In TCRdb, the public reads were trimmed at Q25 with fastp and aligned with MiXCR, with productive beta chains retained. All rows with the same CDR3 protein become a single entry with the most common DNA and genes. These V and J calls originate from TCRdb's pipeline instead of the authors' own analysis. In this sample the table shows more than 650,000 distinct CDR3 sequences, approximately 12% of which occur a single time. The top ten constitute 0.45% to 0.6% of the sample.

Beyond this particular receptor, the publication reports: In peripheral blood, the disease-linked clones were found at relatively low frequencies and had a CD8+ phenotype. A TCR beta motif of about eight highly homologous amino acid variants appeared characteristic of blood from ankylosing spondylitis patients. The disease-linked clones were reported as significantly enriched in matched synovial fluid samples from ankylosing spondylitis patients. Some of the motif variants had been reported before in the synovial fluid and blood of reactive arthritis patients, a finding that suggests common disease-initiation mechanisms.

The chain joins TRBV10-2 to TRBJ2-5; the D gene cannot be named for sure. This receptor was obtained from a male donor with ankylosing spondylitis. The sequenced sample was blood, either unsorted or a sorted T cell fraction (not recorded which). The DNA sequence is given as TGCGCCAGCAGTGAAGTAAGGGAGACCCAGTACTTC. Its product reads: CASSEVRETQYF.